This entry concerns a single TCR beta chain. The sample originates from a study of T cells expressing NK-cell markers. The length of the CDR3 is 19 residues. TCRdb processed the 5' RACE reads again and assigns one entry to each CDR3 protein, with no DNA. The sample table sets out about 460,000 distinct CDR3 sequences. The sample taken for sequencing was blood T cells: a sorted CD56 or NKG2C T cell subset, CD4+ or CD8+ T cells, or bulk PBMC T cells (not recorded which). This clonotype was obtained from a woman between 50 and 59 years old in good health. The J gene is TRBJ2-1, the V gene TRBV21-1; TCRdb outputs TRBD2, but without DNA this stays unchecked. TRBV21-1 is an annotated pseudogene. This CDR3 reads CASSKWRAGVLRGHNEQFF.